A single sample gave rise to the 2 T cell receptor beta chains below, sequenced in a study of T cell responses to AZD1222 COVID-19 vaccine. TCRdb's table, derived via immunoSEQ multiplex PCR, lists solely in-frame clones and lacks some. The sample includes about 59,000 clones, nearly 90% seen only once; the top ten take 5% to 6.5%. The source was peripheral blood, collected 28 days after the second AZD1222 dose. These receptors were collected from an adult who received the AZD1222 COVID-19 vaccine.

A note on this clone: The junction does not match germline at one end; this may be a read error. The V call is TRBV27, the J call TRBJ2-7; D is uncertain. The germline V gene encodes CDR1 MNHEY and CDR2 SMNVEV (reference sequence). The CDR3 sequence is 8 residues long. CDR3: CASTPWDF. DNA for the CDR3: TGTGCCAGCACCCCATGGGACTTC.

V gene TRBV9 combines with J gene TRBJ2-7, with D possibly matching TRBD1 (6 bases). V lost 7 bases and J lost 6, with 23 bases in between. The CDR3 is 15 amino acids. Germline CDR1 SGDLS, CDR2 YYNGEE. CDR3 in amino acids: CASRRGGPDGGEQYF. For the CDR3, the DNA is TGTGCCAGCCGCCGAGGGGGACCGGACGGCGGCGAGCAGTACTTC.